This T cell receptor (beta chain) was captured by sequencing in a study of shared clonotypes between healthy human individuals. Study at large: Researchers assigned three CD4 naive, three CD4 memory, two CD8 naive and one CD8 memory plate to each donor.

Trimming pared 1 base from V and 7 bases from J, leaving 8 bases between. Per the germline V gene, CDR1 is SGHDN and CDR2 is FVKESK. This CDR3 contains 13 residues. Generated by immunoSEQ multiplex PCR, the TCRdb table keeps only in-frame clones and is missing some. The top ten hold around 1.4% of the sample, which has some 1 million clones, 75% seen once. Turning to this clone: Its specificity is not known.

Donors, healthy HIV-negative adults, lacked recent acute infections or vaccinations. Broader study findings: At large depth, rarefaction still showed sorted-subset sequencing to be incomplete. Among donors, clonotype sharing was expected to be affected by sequencing depth.

The sequence came from a man younger than 35 in good health. Input material: memory CD4+ T cells sorted from blood. The sample's subset: CD45RA-negative fraction. V is TRBV14 and J is TRBJ2-1; no clear D gene. As DNA, the CDR3 is TGTGCCAGCAGCCAAGGAGTAATGAATGAGCAGTTCTTC. Translating it yields CASSQGVMNEQFF.